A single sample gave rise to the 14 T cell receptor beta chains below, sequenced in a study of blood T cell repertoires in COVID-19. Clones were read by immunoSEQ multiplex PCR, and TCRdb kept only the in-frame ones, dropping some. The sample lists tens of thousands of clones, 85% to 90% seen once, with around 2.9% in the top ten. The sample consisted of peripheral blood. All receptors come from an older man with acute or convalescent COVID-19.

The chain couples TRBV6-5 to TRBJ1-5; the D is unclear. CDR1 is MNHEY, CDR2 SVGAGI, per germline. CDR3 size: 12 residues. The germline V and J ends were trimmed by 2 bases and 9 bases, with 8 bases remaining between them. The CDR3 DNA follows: TGTGCCAGCAGTTACGAAAACTCGCCCCAGCATTTT. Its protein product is CASSYENSPQHF.

Written as DNA, the CDR3 is TGTGCCAGCAGCTCCCGGAAGGGGGCGACAAACACCGGGGAGCTGTTTTTT. Its translation is CASSSRKGATNTGELFF. This chain connects TRBV5-4 to TRBJ2-2; TRBD1 agrees at 7 bases. The junction had 10 bases not matched to a gene; V was cut back by 3 bases and J by 2 bases. This CDR3 spans 17 amino acids. CDR1 is SGHNT, CDR2 YYREEE, per germline (reference sequence). The full variable domain, with the rest looked up from reference TRBV5-4 and TRBJ2-2, is ETGVTQSPTHLIKTRGQQVTLRCSSQSGHNTVSWYQQALGQGPQFIFQYYREEENGRGNFPPRFSGLQFPNYSSELNVNALELDDSALYLCASSSRKGATNTGELFFGEGSRLTVL.

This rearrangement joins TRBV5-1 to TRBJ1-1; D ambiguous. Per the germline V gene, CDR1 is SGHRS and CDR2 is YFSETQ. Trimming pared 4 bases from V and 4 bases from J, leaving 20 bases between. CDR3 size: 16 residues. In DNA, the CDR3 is TGCGCCAGCAGCATTGGGAGCTGGACGCTGAGCACTGAAGCTTTCTTT. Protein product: CASSIGSWTLSTEAFF.

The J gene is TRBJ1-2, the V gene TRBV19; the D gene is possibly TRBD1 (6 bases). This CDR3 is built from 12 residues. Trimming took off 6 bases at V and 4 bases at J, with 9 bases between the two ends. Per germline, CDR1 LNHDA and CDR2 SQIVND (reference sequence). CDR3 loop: CASSRGAYGYTF. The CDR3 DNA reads TGTGCCAGTAGCAGGGGTGCCTATGGCTACACCTTC.

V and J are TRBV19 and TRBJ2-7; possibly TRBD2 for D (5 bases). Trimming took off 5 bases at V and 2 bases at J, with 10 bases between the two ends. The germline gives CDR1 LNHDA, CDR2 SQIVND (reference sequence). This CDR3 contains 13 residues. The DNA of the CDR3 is TGTGCCAGTAGTGTCCACGGGGCCTACGAGCAGTACTTC. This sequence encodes CASSVHGAYEQYF.

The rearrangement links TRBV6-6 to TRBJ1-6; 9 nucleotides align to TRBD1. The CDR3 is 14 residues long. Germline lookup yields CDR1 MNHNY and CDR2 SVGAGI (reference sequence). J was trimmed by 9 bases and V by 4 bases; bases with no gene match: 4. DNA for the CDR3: TGTGCCAGCAGTTGGGGACAGGGTTTTTCACCCCTCCACTTT. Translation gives CASSWGQGFSPLHF.

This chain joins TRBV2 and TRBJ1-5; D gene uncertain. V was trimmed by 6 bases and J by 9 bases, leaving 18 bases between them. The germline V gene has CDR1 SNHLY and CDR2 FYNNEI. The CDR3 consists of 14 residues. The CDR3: CASRVDNSGPPQHF. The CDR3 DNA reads TGTGCCAGCAGGGTCGACAATTCAGGTCCGCCCCAGCATTTT.

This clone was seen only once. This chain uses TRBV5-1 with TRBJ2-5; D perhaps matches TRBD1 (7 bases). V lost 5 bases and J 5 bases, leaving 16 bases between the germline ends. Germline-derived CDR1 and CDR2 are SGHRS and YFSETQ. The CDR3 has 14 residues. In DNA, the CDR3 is TGCGCCAGCAGTCCGACCAGGGGGAGGGAGACCCAGTACTTC. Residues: CASSPTRGRETQYF.

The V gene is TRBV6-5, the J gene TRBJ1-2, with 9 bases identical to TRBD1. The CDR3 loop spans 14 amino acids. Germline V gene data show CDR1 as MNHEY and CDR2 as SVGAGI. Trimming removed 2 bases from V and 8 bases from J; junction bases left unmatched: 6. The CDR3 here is CASSYGGTGKGYTF. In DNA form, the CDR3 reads TGTGCCAGCAGTTACGGGGGGACAGGGAAGGGCTACACCTTC.

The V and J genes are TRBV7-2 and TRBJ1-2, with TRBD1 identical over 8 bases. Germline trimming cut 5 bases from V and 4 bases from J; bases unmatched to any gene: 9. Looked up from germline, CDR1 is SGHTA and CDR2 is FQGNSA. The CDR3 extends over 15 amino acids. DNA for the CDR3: TGTGCCAGCAGCGAGACAGGGGCCTTACTCTATGGCTACACCTTC. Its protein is CASSETGALLYGYTF.

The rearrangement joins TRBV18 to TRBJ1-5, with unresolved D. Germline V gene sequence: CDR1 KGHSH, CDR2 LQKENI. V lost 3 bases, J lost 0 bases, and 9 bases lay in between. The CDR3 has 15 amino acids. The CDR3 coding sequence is TGTGCCAGCTCACCTAGCATCGATAGCAATCAGCCCCAGCATTTT. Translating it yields CASSPSIDSNQPQHF.

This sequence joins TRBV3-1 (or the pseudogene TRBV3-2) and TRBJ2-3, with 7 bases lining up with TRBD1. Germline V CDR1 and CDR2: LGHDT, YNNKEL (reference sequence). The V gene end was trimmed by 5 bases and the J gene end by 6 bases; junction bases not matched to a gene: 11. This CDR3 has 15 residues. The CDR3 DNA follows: TGTGCCAGCAGCGTACAGGGGCGGTGGGGGGATACGCAGTATTTT. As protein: CASSVQGRWGDTQYF.

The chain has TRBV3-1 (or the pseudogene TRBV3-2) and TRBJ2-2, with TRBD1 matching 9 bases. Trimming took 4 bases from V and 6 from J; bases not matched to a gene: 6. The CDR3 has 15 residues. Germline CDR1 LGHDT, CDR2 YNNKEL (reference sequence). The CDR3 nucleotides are TGTGCCAGCAGCCTCCCGGGACAGGGAGCCGGGGAGCTGTTTTTT. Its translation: CASSLPGQGAGELFF.

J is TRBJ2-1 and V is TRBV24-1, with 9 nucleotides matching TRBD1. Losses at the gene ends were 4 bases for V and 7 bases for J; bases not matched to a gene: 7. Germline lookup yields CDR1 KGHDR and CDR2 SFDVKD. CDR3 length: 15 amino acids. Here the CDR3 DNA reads TGTGCCACCAGTGAAGGGACAGGGAGGGGAAATGAGCAGTTCTTC. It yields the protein CATSEGTGRGNEQFF.